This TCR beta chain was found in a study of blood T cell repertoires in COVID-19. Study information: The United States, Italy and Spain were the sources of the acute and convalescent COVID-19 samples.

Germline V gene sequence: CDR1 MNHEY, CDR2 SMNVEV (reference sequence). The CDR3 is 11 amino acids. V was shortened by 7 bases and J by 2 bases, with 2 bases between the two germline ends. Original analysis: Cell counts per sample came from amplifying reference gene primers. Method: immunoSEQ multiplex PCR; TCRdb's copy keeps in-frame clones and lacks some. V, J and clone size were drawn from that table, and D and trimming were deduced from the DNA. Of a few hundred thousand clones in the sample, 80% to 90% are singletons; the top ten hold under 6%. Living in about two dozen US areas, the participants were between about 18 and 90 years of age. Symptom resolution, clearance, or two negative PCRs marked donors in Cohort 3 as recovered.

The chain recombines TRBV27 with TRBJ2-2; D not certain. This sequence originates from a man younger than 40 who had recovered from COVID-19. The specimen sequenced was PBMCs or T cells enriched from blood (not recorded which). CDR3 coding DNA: TGTGCCAGCACAAACACCGGGGAGCTGTTTTTT. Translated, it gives CASTNTGELFF.